What follows describes a single T cell receptor (beta chain). Germline V lookup: CDR1 MDHEN, CDR2 SYDVKM. This CDR3 has 16 amino acids. V shed 6 bases and J shed 0 bases, with 15 bases lying between them. During active infection, Seattle patients enrolled and were then monitored through disease. The sample is drawn from a study of blood T cell repertoires in COVID-19. In the study overall: PBMCs, B-cell-depleted T cells, or T cells were the source of the cDNA or gDNA that made up the material.

In the study's own analysis: Cell counts per sample came from amplifying reference gene primers. Only in-frame clones appear in the TCRdb table, and some are missing; sequencing was by immunoSEQ multiplex PCR. V and J calls plus clone size are reproduced from that table; the DNA served to infer D and trimming. The sample lists fewer than 200,000 clones; around 87% were seen once. The sequencing input was peripheral blood. The clonotype was recovered from an older woman with COVID-19, enrolled during active disease. This chain connects TRBV28 to TRBJ1-5; maybe TRBD1 (6 bases). The CDR3 region is CASRTYREGSNQPQHF. The CDR3 DNA follows: TGTGCCAGCAGGACTTACAGGGAGGGTAGCAATCAGCCCCAGCATTTT.